These T cell receptor beta chains were read from a single sample in a study of T cells in localized non-small cell lung cancer. Some clones are missing from TCRdb's copy, which holds only in-frame ones; the method was immunoSEQ multiplex PCR. Among around 30,000 clones listed, under 95% were seen once. Material: peripheral blood, obtained before any cancer treatment. The receptors were sampled from a woman aged 40-75 years with stage I lung adenocarcinoma. Both conserved end residues are part of each CDR3. D genes are given only for firm matches. The size entry is marked missing in some rows and otherwise reads once, few, many or a size class.

clone size,V gene,D gene,J gene,CDR3 DNA,CDR3 protein
NA,TRBV21-1,NA,TRBJ1-6,TGTGCCTTTAGCGTCAGGACAGGGGGCTGTTCACCCCTCCACTTT,CAFSVRTGGCSPLHF
NA,TRBV5-1,TRBD1,TRBJ1-4,TGCGCCAGCAGCTTGGGACAGGGTGGCGAAAAACTGTTTTTT,CASSLGQGGEKLFF
NA,TRBV28,NA,TRBJ2-2,TGTGCCAGCAGTCTAATAAACACCGGGGAGCTGTTTTTT,CASSLINTGELFF
NA,TRBV27,TRBD1,TRBJ2-7,TGTGCCACCCGGACAGGGTCCCCCTACGAGCAGTACTTC,CATRTGSPYEQYF
NA,TRBV28,TRBD1,TRBJ1-3,TGTGCCAGCAGTTCGACAGGGTTGGGAAACACCATATATTTT,CASSSTGLGNTIYF
NA,TRBV7-9,TRBD1,TRBJ2-6,TGTGCCAGCAGCTTAGCATGGGGGACAGCCTCCTCTGGGGCCAACGTCCTGACTTTC,CASSLAWGTASSGANVLTF
NA,TRBV19,NA,TRBJ2-1,TGTGCCAGTAGTAACCCGGGGGTGGTTAATGAGCAGTTCTTC,CASSNPGVVNEQFF
NA,TRBV18,NA,TRBJ1-1,TGTGCCAGCTCACCATCGCGGAGCAAAGAAGCTTTCTTT,CASSPSRSKEAFF
NA,TRBV7-9,NA,TRBJ1-1,TGTGCCAGCAGCTTGTGGGGGGACACTGAAGCTTTCTTT,CASSLWGDTEAFF
NA,TRBV11-2,NA,TRBJ1-4,TGTGCCAGCAGCTTAGTCTCGGGGGCGGCGGGCGAAAAACTGTTTTTT,CASSLVSGAAGEKLFF
NA,TRBV5-1,NA,TRBJ2-3,TGCGCCAGCAGCTTGGTTCAGACCGCTGCTAGCACAGATACGCAGTATTTT,CASSLVQTAASTDTQYF
NA,TRBV7-2,NA,TRBJ1-4,TGTGCCAGCAGCCCCCCATCGACTAATGAAAAACTGTTTTTT,CASSPPSTNEKLFF
NA,TRBV19,TRBD1,TRBJ2-7,TGTGCCAGTAGTCGGGCGGGACAGGGGGCAAACGAGCAGTACTTC,CASSRAGQGANEQYF
NA,TRBV7-2,NA,TRBJ1-5,TGTGCCAGCAGCTTAGGTGGTTGGCAGCCCCAGCATTTT,CASSLGGWQPQHF
NA,TRBV2,NA,TRBJ2-3,TGTGCCAGCAGCAGTAGACTAACAGATACGCAGTATTTT,CASSSRLTDTQYF
NA,TRBV11-3,NA,TRBJ1-5,TGTGCCAGCAGCGCGGGGGCTAGCAATCAGCCCCAGCATTTT,CASSAGASNQPQHF
NA,TRBV27,NA,TRBJ1-3,TGTGCCAGCAGAAGGGTGGGAACCCTCTCTGGAAACACCATATATTTT,CASRRVGTLSGNTIYF
NA,TRBV27,TRBD2,TRBJ2-7,TGTGCCAGCAGTTTATATCCTAGCGGGAGTCCCTACGAGCAGTACTTC,CASSLYPSGSPYEQYF
NA,TRBV7-2,TRBD2,TRBJ2-3,TGTGCCAGCAGTTTTGCCCCGAGGCTAGCGGGAGCAACAGATACGCAGTATTTT,CASSFAPRLAGATDTQYF
NA,TRBV2,TRBD2,TRBJ2-6,TGTGCCAGCAGTGACCCCGGGGGGGCTGGGGCCAACGTCCTGACTTTC,CASSDPGGAGANVLTF
NA,TRBV7-2,NA,TRBJ2-1,TGTGCCAGCAGTCTCGCTATCACTGAGGATGAGCAGTTCTTC,CASSLAITEDEQFF
NA,TRBV9,NA,TRBJ1-6,TGTGCCAGCAGCGCGAGGGGGGCCTTTCCCCTCCACTTT,CASSARGAFPLHF
once,TRBV7-2,TRBD1,TRBJ1-5,TGTGCCAGCAGCCCACGACAGGGTTCTCCGGATCAGCCCCAGCATTTT,CASSPRQGSPDQPQHF
NA,TRBV7-2,NA,TRBJ1-4,TGTGCCAGCAGCTTGGAGGCCACGGTTGAAAAACTGTTTTTT,CASSLEATVEKLFF
NA,TRBV5-8,TRBD1,TRBJ2-6,TGTGCCAGCAGCCCTTTACTGGGACAGGGGGCCTCTGGGGCCAACGTCCTGACTTTC,CASSPLLGQGASGANVLTF
NA,TRBV5-4,NA,TRBJ1-1,TGTGCCAGCGGCCGCGGGGGGAACACTGAAGCTTTCTTT,CASGRGGNTEAFF
NA,TRBV6-1,NA,TRBJ1-2,TGTGCCAGCACCTCCGGACGGATCACCTATGGCTACACCTTC,CASTSGRITYGYTF
once,TRBV2,NA,TRBJ1-3,TGTGCCAGCACCCCGGGTGGGGCCGGAAACACCATATATTTT,CASTPGGAGNTIYF
NA,TRBV7-8,NA,TRBJ1-3,TGTGCCAGCGGATGGACGGCTTCAGGAAACACCATATATTTT,CASGWTASGNTIYF
NA,TRBV7-9,NA,TRBJ1-6,TGTGCCAGCAGAGTCGGTCGAAATAATTCACCCCTCCACTTT,CASRVGRNNSPLHF
NA,TRBV5-6,TRBD1,TRBJ1-2,TGTGCCAGCAGCAATAAGGACAGGGGGAATGGCTACACCTTC,CASSNKDRGNGYTF
NA,TRBV9,NA,TRBJ1-3,TGTGCCAGCAGCGGATCCTCGGACAGCTCAGGAAACACCATATATTTT,CASSGSSDSSGNTIYF
NA,TRBV4-3,NA,TRBJ1-4,TGCGCCAGCAGCCAAGATATACCCGGGACCGCGGCTGAAAAACTGTTTTTT,CASSQDIPGTAAEKLFF
NA,TRBV6-1,NA,TRBJ1-1,TGTGCCAGCAGCCCCCAGAACACTGAAGCTTTCTTT,CASSPQNTEAFF
NA,TRBV11-3,NA,TRBJ2-2,TGTGCCAGCAGCCAGGACTATCGGGCGAACACCGGGGAGCTGTTTTTT,CASSQDYRANTGELFF
once,TRBV7-9,NA,TRBJ2-5,TGTGCCAGCAGCGGGACTTCGACCCCGACCCAGTACTTC,CASSGTSTPTQYF
NA,TRBV7-2,TRBD1,TRBJ1-5,TGTGCCAGCAGCTTAGGACCGGGACAGATTATAGCAAGTCAGCCCCAGCATTTT,CASSLGPGQIIASQPQHF
NA,TRBV7-2,TRBD2,TRBJ2-3,TGTGCCAGCAGCTTAGAATTGGGACTAGCGGGGAGCACAGATACGCAGTATTTT,CASSLELGLAGSTDTQYF
few,TRBV7-9,TRBD2,TRBJ2-3,TGTGCCAGCAGTTGGACTAGCGGGAGCCCAGATACGCAGTATTTT,CASSWTSGSPDTQYF
NA,TRBV7-2,NA,TRBJ2-7,TGTGCCAGCAGCGAGGGACCCAGGTCCTACGAGCAGTACTTC,CASSEGPRSYEQYF
once,TRBV2,NA,TRBJ2-7,TGTGCCAGCAGTGAAGCGCGGGGCCGCTACGAGCAGTACTTC,CASSEARGRYEQYF
NA,TRBV6-5,NA,TRBJ1-1,TGTGCCAGCAGTTACTCTACAGCGAACACTGAAGCTTTCTTT,CASSYSTANTEAFF
NA,TRBV7-3,TRBD2,TRBJ2-2,TGTGCCAGCAGCTTAAGATTCACGAGCGGGAAGAACACCGGGGAGCTGTTTTTT,CASSLRFTSGKNTGELFF
NA,TRBV9,TRBD1,TRBJ1-2,TGTGCCAGCAGCCCCTATGACAGGGGGGGTGGCTACACCTTC,CASSPYDRGGGYTF
NA,TRBV29-1,NA,TRBJ1-5,TGCAGCGTTAGCCAAGGACTGAGCAATCAGCCCCAGCATTTT,CSVSQGLSNQPQHF
NA,TRBV18,TRBD2,TRBJ2-7,TGTGCCAGCTCACCGACACTTAGCGGGGGGGCCACCTACGAGCAGTACTTC,CASSPTLSGGATYEQYF